These T cell receptor beta chains were read from a single sample in a study of blood T cell repertoires in COVID-19. TCRdb's copy holds only in-frame clones and misses some; the assay was immunoSEQ multiplex PCR. Among fewer than 250,000 clones listed, approximately 83% were seen once. Sequencing was carried out using PBMCs or T cells enriched from blood (not recorded which). Every receptor here comes from a woman between 35 and 50 years old who had been exposed to COVID-19. Both conserved end residues are part of each CDR3. D genes are given only for firm matches. For some rows the clone size is stated as once, few or many, or as a class when expanded; others skip it.

D	size	V	J	CDR3	DNA
.	once	TRBV6-6	TRBJ1-4	CASSYEGAELFF	TGTGCCAGCAGTTACGAAGGAGCAGAACTGTTTTTT
.	.	TRBV2	TRBJ1-1	CASHRVTEAFF	TGTGCCAGTCACAGGGTTACTGAAGCTTTCTTT
.	few	TRBV6-1	TRBJ1-1	CASSENGGSEAFF	TGTGCCAGCAGTGAAAACGGGGGGAGTGAAGCTTTCTTT
TRBD2	.	TRBV20-1	TRBJ2-3	CSASRAPGSGGELATDTQYF	TGCAGTGCTAGTAGGGCCCCAGGGAGCGGGGGGGAACTAGCCACAGATACGCAGTATTTT
.	.	TRBV11-3	TRBJ1-1	CASSLRGSTEAFF	TGTGCCAGCAGCCTGAGGGGGAGCACTGAAGCTTTCTTT
.	.	TRBV5-5	TRBJ1-2	CASSPGGQEDNYGYTF	TGTGCCAGCAGCCCAGGCGGCCAGGAGGATAACTATGGCTACACCTTC
TRBD2	.	TRBV7-3	TRBJ2-2	CASSGSGANTGELFF	TGTGCCAGCAGCGGGAGCGGGGCGAACACCGGGGAGCTGTTTTTT
TRBD1	.	TRBV6-6	TRBJ1-1	CASLPLGQGNTEAFF	TGTGCCAGCCTCCCCTTGGGACAGGGGAACACTGAAGCTTTCTTT
TRBD2	.	TRBV5-1	TRBJ2-3	CASSLGLAGGPTDTQYF	TGCGCCAGCAGCCTGGGACTAGCGGGGGGACCCACAGATACGCAGTATTTT
.	.	TRBV10-3	TRBJ1-1	CAIWSENTEAFF	TGTGCCATTTGGAGCGAGAACACTGAAGCTTTCTTT
TRBD1	.	TRBV5-1	TRBJ1-6	CASRPGQVNSPLHF	TGCGCCAGCAGACCCGGACAGGTTAATTCACCCCTCCACTTT
TRBD1	.	TRBV19	TRBJ1-5	CASNRDSSNQPQHF	TGTGCCAGTAACCGGGACAGTAGCAATCAGCCCCAGCATTTT
TRBD1	.	TRBV5-1	TRBJ2-2	CASRDSSTGELFF	TGCGCCAGCCGGGACAGTTCAACCGGGGAGCTGTTTTTT
TRBD1	.	TRBV27	TRBJ1-1	CASSYRGLNTEAFF	TGTGCCAGCAGCTACAGGGGGTTGAACACTGAAGCTTTCTTT
TRBD2	.	TRBV9	TRBJ2-7	CASSLRTSGAPHAFYEQYF	TGTGCCAGCAGCCTCAGGACTAGCGGGGCCCCACACGCTTTCTACGAGCAGTACTTC
TRBD1	once	TRBV12-3/TRBV12-4	TRBJ1-1	CASIGQGRQAFF	TGTGCCAGCATTGGACAGGGACGTCAAGCTTTCTTT
TRBD2	.	TRBV5-4	TRBJ2-7	CASRRAGGAYEQYF	TGTGCCAGCCGGCGGGCGGGGGGCGCCTACGAGCAGTACTTC
TRBD2	.	TRBV18	TRBJ2-2	CASSPLGRATGELFF	TGTGCCAGCTCACCACTGGGGAGGGCCACCGGGGAGCTGTTTTTT
TRBD2	once	TRBV18	TRBJ2-7	CASSPAGGAFHEQYF	TGTGCCAGCTCACCGGCGGGGGGTGCCTTCCACGAGCAGTACTTC
.	.	TRBV6-5	TRBJ1-5	CASKGQVSNQPQHF	TGTGCCAGCAAGGGGCAGGTTAGCAATCAGCCCCAGCATTTT
.	.	TRBV3-1/TRBV3-2	TRBJ1-4	CASSPYKRATNEKLFF	TGTGCCAGCAGCCCCTACAAACGGGCAACTAATGAAAAACTGTTTTTT
TRBD2	.	TRBV7-6	TRBJ2-3	CASSLGRGAPDTQYF	TGTGCCAGCAGCTTAGGGCGGGGGGCCCCAGATACGCAGTATTTT
.	.	TRBV11-2	TRBJ1-1	CASSLGGGAQGNTEAFF	TGTGCCAGCAGCTTAGGTGGGGGGGCGCAGGGGAACACTGAAGCTTTCTTT
TRBD2	.	TRBV7-3	TRBJ2-1	CASSSTSVSYNEQFF	TGTGCCAGCAGCTCCACTAGCGTCTCCTACAATGAGCAGTTCTTC
.	.	TRBV9	TRBJ1-2	CASSVDSLNRPFHYGYTF	TGTGCCAGCAGCGTAGATAGTTTGAACAGGCCTTTCCACTATGGCTACACCTTC
.	.	TRBV3-1/TRBV3-2	TRBJ1-5	CASSPRGGQPQHF	TGTGCCAGCAGCCCTCGGGGGGGCCAGCCCCAGCATTTT
.	.	TRBV19	TRBJ1-1	CASRGTTEAFF	TGTGCCAGTAGGGGGACAACTGAAGCTTTCTTT
.	.	TRBV24-1	TRBJ2-3	CATGSPGYHFTSTDTQYF	TGTGCCACCGGCAGTCCAGGGTACCATTTTACTAGCACAGATACGCAGTATTTT
.	.	TRBV3-1/TRBV3-2	TRBJ1-1	CASSQRIGGEAFF	TGTGCCAGCAGCCAGAGGATAGGGGGTGAAGCTTTCTTT
.	.	TRBV21-1	TRBJ2-5	CASSRHQSFSQETQYF	TGTGCCAGCAGTCGTCACCAATCTTTTAGCCAAGAGACCCAGTACTTC
.	few	TRBV15	TRBJ2-7	CATRGYSSVEQYF	TGTGCCACCCGTGGCTACAGCTCAGTCGAGCAGTACTTC
.	.	TRBV4-1	TRBJ2-1	CASSQETGLLREQFF	TGCGCCAGCAGCCAAGAGACCGGCCTACTGAGGGAGCAGTTCTTC
.	.	TRBV4-1	TRBJ1-2	CASSQVNREGGYTF	TGCGCCAGCAGCCAAGTCAACAGGGAAGGCGGCTACACCTTC
.	few	TRBV6-5	TRBJ1-3	CVTAPGNSGNTIYF	TGTGTGACCGCGCCAGGCAACTCTGGAAACACCATATATTTT
.	.	TRBV2	TRBJ1-2	CASTREAGYGYTF	TGTGCCAGCACCCGAGAGGCTGGCTATGGCTACACCTTC
.	.	TRBV11-3	TRBJ2-1	CASSFDVTASYNEQFF	TGTGCCAGCAGCTTTGACGTGACAGCTTCCTACAATGAGCAGTTCTTC
TRBD1	.	TRBV5-6	TRBJ1-2	CASSTYRGHMHGYTF	TGTGCCAGCAGCACGTACAGGGGGCATATGCATGGCTACACCTTC
TRBD1	.	TRBV7-2	TRBJ2-1	CASSPAKTGDSYNEQFF	TGTGCCAGCAGCCCCGCGAAGACAGGGGATTCCTACAATGAGCAGTTCTTC
TRBD2	.	TRBV5-5	TRBJ2-1	CASSLPGLYNEQFF	TGTGCCAGCAGCTTACCGGGACTATACAATGAGCAGTTCTTC
TRBD2	.	TRBV7-3	TRBJ2-1	CASTLGRGSGNEQFF	TGTGCCAGCACCTTGGGGAGGGGCTCTGGCAATGAGCAGTTCTTC
.	.	TRBV5-5	TRBJ1-2	CASSHDSNYGYTF	TGTGCCAGCAGTCACGACAGTAACTATGGCTACACCTTC
TRBD2	.	TRBV15	TRBJ2-5	CATSSGGEETQYF	TGTGCCACCAGCAGTGGGGGGGAAGAGACCCAGTACTTC
TRBD2	.	TRBV6-2/TRBV6-3	TRBJ2-1	CASIPSGGLYNEQFF	TGTGCCAGCATCCCAAGCGGGGGTCTCTACAATGAGCAGTTCTTC
TRBD2	.	TRBV5-4	TRBJ2-7	CASSSLQRGGYEQYF	TGTGCCAGCAGCTCGCTCCAGCGGGGGGGCTACGAGCAGTACTTC
.	.	TRBV6-4	TRBJ2-5	CASRSSRKPQETQYF	TGTGCCAGCAGGTCCTCGAGGAAACCTCAAGAGACCCAGTACTTC
TRBD2	.	TRBV7-2	TRBJ2-7	CASSSRLAGAAYEQYF	TGTGCCAGCAGCTCGCGACTAGCGGGGGCTGCCTACGAGCAGTACTTC
.	.	TRBV4-1	TRBJ1-1	CASSPSTATEAFF	TGCGCCAGCAGCCCATCGACAGCCACTGAAGCTTTCTTT
.	.	TRBV12-3/TRBV12-4	TRBJ1-2	CASSGPQGGYTF	TGTGCCAGCAGTGGGCCCCAGGGGGGCTACACCTTC
TRBD1	.	TRBV12-3/TRBV12-4	TRBJ2-5	CASSDREMTQYF	TGTGCCAGCAGCGACAGGGAAATGACCCAGTACTTC
.	.	TRBV7-2	TRBJ1-5	CASSLVGPSNQPQHF	TGTGCCAGCAGCTTAGTGGGGCCCAGCAATCAGCCCCAGCATTTT
.	.	TRBV5-1	TRBJ2-5	CASSDLSQPQETQYF	TGCGCCAGCAGCGACTTAAGTCAGCCACAAGAGACCCAGTACTTC
.	.	TRBV19	TRBJ2-5	CASSISGYEAQYF	TGTGCCAGTAGTATAAGCGGGTACGAGGCCCAGTACTTC
TRBD2	.	TRBV11-2	TRBJ2-5	CASSLGTSGQETQYF	TGTGCCAGCAGCTTGGGGACTAGCGGCCAAGAGACCCAGTACTTC
TRBD1	.	TRBV12-5	TRBJ1-6	CASGLMPGDRFFF	TGTGCTAGTGGTTTGATGCCGGGGGACAGATTTTTCTTT
.	.	TRBV7-2	TRBJ2-3	CASSQQAASTDTQYF	TGTGCCAGCAGCCAACAAGCGGCTAGCACAGATACGCAGTATTTT
.	.	TRBV28	TRBJ2-4	CASREIAKNIQYF	TGTGCCAGCAGGGAGATAGCCAAAAACATTCAGTACTTC
.	.	TRBV10-3	TRBJ1-2	CAISEPQQGGYTF	TGTGCCATCAGTGAACCCCAGCAGGGAGGCTACACCTTC
.	.	TRBV19	TRBJ1-1	CASSDGAGGLTEAFF	TGTGCCAGTAGCGATGGGGCGGGAGGACTCACTGAAGCTTTCTTT
.	.	TRBV19	TRBJ2-7	CASSIVGSSYEQYF	TGTGCCAGTAGTATTGTGGGGAGCTCCTACGAGCAGTACTTC